Following are 27 T cell receptor beta chains from one sample sequenced in a study of monozygotic twins with inflammatory bowel disease. Each CDR3 protein gets one entry in TCRdb, which reprocessed the 5' RACE reads and gives no DNA. The table lists over 350,000 distinct CDR3 sequences, with about 2.5% in the top ten. Sequenced input: blood. Source of these receptors: a human donor with ulcerative colitis or Crohn's disease, or a healthy co-twin of an affected twin (not recorded which).

The chain is built from TRBV4-3 and TRBJ1-1; checking the TCRdb D call of TRBD1 is not possible without DNA. Germline V gene sequence: CDR1 LGHNA, CDR2 YSLEER. CDR3 length: 14 amino acids. This CDR3 reads CASSQGQEDTEAFF.

This rearrangement joins TRBV12-3 or TRBV12-4 to TRBJ2-5; the D gene TCRdb calls, TRBD2, cannot be checked with no DNA. CDR3 size: 14 residues. The chain's CDR3 is CASSPGGAGETQYF.

V usage is TRBV5-1 and J usage is TRBJ2-7; absent DNA, TCRdb's TRBD2 call cannot be checked. Germline values: CDR1 SGHRS, CDR2 YFSETQ. The CDR3 consists of 17 residues. The chain's CDR3 is CASSLDPSGGPPYEQYF.

The chain combines TRBV6-2 or TRBV6-3 with TRBJ1-5. Germline V gives CDR1 MNHEY, CDR2 SVGEGT. CDR3 length: 13 amino acids. This CDR3 is CASIGGANQPQHF.

The chain is built from TRBV27 and TRBJ2-1; the D call from TCRdb, TRBD2, cannot be confirmed without DNA. This CDR3 has 16 residues. Germline CDR1 reads MNHEY; CDR2 reads SMNVEV (reference sequence). The CDR3 loop is CASSFAPGLAYNEQFF.

The J gene is TRBJ2-1, the V gene TRBV6-1; TCRdb's D gene call, TRBD1, goes unchecked for lack of DNA. The germline V gene has CDR1 MNHNS and CDR2 SASEGT. The CDR3 sequence is 14 residues long. The CDR3 here is CASSEGRRTDEQFF.

This chain uses TRBV29-1 with TRBJ2-3; TCRdb reports TRBD2, a call that lacks DNA to check it against. Per germline, CDR1 SQVTM and CDR2 ANQGSEA. There are 14 residues in the CDR3. CDR3 loop: CSVAAGPSTDTQYF.

V gene TRBV18 combines with J gene TRBJ2-5; the TCRdb D gene call, TRBD1, has no DNA to confirm it. The germline V gene has CDR1 KGHSH and CDR2 LQKENI. The CDR3 has 14 residues. The CDR3 sequence: CASSRTGVQETQYF.

The chain is built from TRBV4-3 and TRBJ2-3; TCRdb's assignment of TRBD1 cannot be checked, as there is no DNA. The germline CDR1 and CDR2 sequences are LGHNA and YSLEER. There are 18 residues in the CDR3. The CDR3 loop is CASSQDGWGQASPGTQYF.

The genes are TRBV13 and TRBJ2-3; no DNA is available, so the TRBD1 call from TCRdb remains unchecked. The length of the CDR3 is 15 residues. CDR1 and CDR2 from the germline V gene are PRHDT and FYEKMQ (reference sequence). The CDR3 sequence is CASSPQGAGTDTQYF. The variable domain in full, completed from reference TRBV13 and TRBJ2-3, reads AAGVIQSPRHLIKEKRETATLKCYPIPRHDTVYWYQQGPGQDPQFLISFYEKMQSDKGSIPDRFSAQQFSDYHSELNMSSLELGDSALYFCASSPQGAGTDTQYFGPGTRLTVL.

The chain employs TRBV3-1 and TRBJ2-3; as DNA is missing, the TRBD2 call by TCRdb cannot be tested. Germline assignment: CDR1 LGHDT and CDR2 YNNKEL (reference sequence). This CDR3 contains 16 residues. CDR3 sequence: CASSLLGLAGTDTQYF.

The chain carries TRBV5-1 and TRBJ2-3; TCRdb selects TRBD2, and the lack of DNA leaves this call unchecked. Germline CDR1 reads SGHRS; CDR2 reads YFSETQ. CDR3 length: 18 residues. This chain's CDR3 is CASSLEPAGGQRTDTQYF.

The chain recombines TRBV4-3 with TRBJ1-6; the D gene TCRdb calls, TRBD1, cannot be checked with no DNA. Germline V gives CDR1 LGHNA, CDR2 YSLEER. This CDR3 spans 16 amino acids. CDR3 in amino acids: CASSQTSDRGNSPLHF.

CDR3 sequence reads: CASSSRDNLGGVLTNEKLFF. The V gene is TRBV27, the J gene TRBJ1-4; TCRdb proposes TRBD1, but this gene call is untestable without DNA. This CDR3 spans 20 amino acids. The germline CDR1 and CDR2 sequences are MNHEY and SMNVEV (reference sequence). Using reference TRBV27 and TRBJ1-4 for the parts outside the CDR3, the full variable domain is EAQVTQNPRYLITVTGKKLTVTCSQNMNHEYMSWYRQDPGLGLRQIYYSMNVEVTDKGDVPEGYKVSRKEKRNFPLILESPSPNQTSLYFCASSSRDNLGGVLTNEKLFFGSGTQLSVL.

This chain connects TRBV5-1 to TRBJ2-3; TCRdb proposes TRBD1, but this gene call is untestable without DNA. This CDR3 is built from 16 residues. The germline V gene has CDR1 SGHRS and CDR2 YFSETQ. The CDR3 loop is CASSLGASGNTDTQYF. Based on the CDR3 plus reference TRBV5-1 and TRBJ2-3, the full variable domain is KAGVTQTPRYLIKTRGQQVTLSCSPISGHRSVSWYQQTPGQGLQFLFEYFSETQRNKGNFPGRFSGRQFSNSRSEMNVSTLELGDSALYLCASSLGASGNTDTQYFGPGTRLTVL.

This rearrangement joins TRBV7-2 to TRBJ2-3. Germline loops: CDR1 SGHTA, CDR2 FQGNSA. This CDR3 comprises 13 residues. The CDR3 sequence is CASSPFPTDTQYF. The complete variable domain, with remaining parts taken from reference TRBV7-2 and TRBJ2-3, reads GAGVSQSPSNKVTEKGKDVELRCDPISGHTALYWYRQSLGQGLEFLIYFQGNSAPDKSGLPSDRFSAERTGGSVSTLTIQRTQQEDSAVYLCASSPFPTDTQYFGPGTRLTVL.

The V gene is TRBV10-3, the J gene TRBJ2-7. Germline V CDR1 and CDR2: ENHRY, SYGVKD. The CDR3 extends over 14 amino acids. CDR3 protein: CAISESGESYEQYF.

V is TRBV7-9 and J is TRBJ2-5; the TRBD2 assignment by TCRdb is unverifiable without DNA. This CDR3 spans 16 amino acids. From germline, CDR1 is SEHNR and CDR2 FQNEAQ (reference sequence). The CDR3 loop is CASSQNGGGNRETQYF.

The rearrangement links TRBV7-2 to TRBJ2-5. This CDR3 has 14 residues. Germline V gives CDR1 SGHTA, CDR2 FQGNSA. CDR3 residues: CASSLVRSAETQYF.

The rearrangement links TRBV7-6 to TRBJ1-6. The CDR3 runs 15 residues. CDR1 is SGHVS, CDR2 FNYEAQ, per germline. CDR3 sequence: CASSLRLGSSSPLHF.

V usage is TRBV5-1 and J usage is TRBJ2-5; the D gene TCRdb calls, TRBD1, cannot be checked with no DNA. In germline, CDR1 is SGHRS, CDR2 YFSETQ. The CDR3 consists of 19 residues. CDR3 protein: CASSLSSVSGTGGIETQYF.

The chain employs TRBV7-9 and TRBJ2-7; TCRdb picks TRBD1, but there is no DNA to check that call. The germline V gene encodes CDR1 SEHNR and CDR2 FQNEAQ (reference sequence). CDR3 length: 13 residues. CDR3 in amino acids: CASSLGGTNEQYF.

The J gene is TRBJ2-7, the V gene TRBV12-3 or TRBV12-4; TCRdb designates TRBD1, a call that cannot be tested without DNA. CDR3 length: 15 amino acids. CDR3 amino acids: CASSLRGQGAYEQYF.

This chain links TRBV18 with TRBJ2-7; the D call from TCRdb, TRBD1, cannot be confirmed without DNA. The CDR3 extends over 14 amino acids. The germline V gene has CDR1 KGHSH and CDR2 LQKENI. The CDR3 sequence: CASSPQGEEDEQYF.

The chain recombines TRBV9 with TRBJ1-1; the TCRdb call, TRBD1, lacks DNA for checking. The CDR3 loop spans 17 amino acids. From germline, CDR1 is SGDLS and CDR2 YYNGEE. The CDR3 sequence is CASSVHTRTGGNTEAFF. The whole variable domain, filled in from reference TRBV9 and TRBJ1-1, reads DSGVTQTPKHLITATGQRVTLRCSPRSGDLSVYWYQQSLDQGLQFLIQYYNGEERAKGNILERFSAQQFPDLHSELNLSSLELGDSALYFCASSVHTRTGGNTEAFFGQGTRLTVV.

CDR3 loop: CASSYPRGDVSYNEQFF. The chain carries TRBV6-5 and TRBJ2-1; the D call from TCRdb, TRBD1, cannot be confirmed without DNA. Germline lookup yields CDR1 MNHEY and CDR2 SVGAGI. This CDR3 region has 17 residues.

The gene calls are TRBV3-1 and TRBJ1-6. This CDR3 region has 12 residues. Germline-derived CDR1 and CDR2 are LGHDT and YNNKEL (reference sequence). Here the CDR3 reads CASSPRGSPLHF.